This entry concerns a single T cell receptor (beta chain). This clonotype was seen at least ten times. The clone's antigen remains unknown. The sample holds no much larger clone one base away, and base qualities are not on file. This sample is part of a study of human T cells and chemical hapten exposure (dated by TCRdb to the early 2020s). Background on the whole study: The libraries were sequenced as a pool, and the TCR yield per sample differed mostly because of small variations in library volumes within the pool. From each blood RNA sample, both TCR alpha and TCR beta chains were sequenced. The study tracked peripheral blood TCR repertoire changes in vivo during primary and secondary sensitization to the hapten diphenylcyclopropenone (DPC) in alopecia patients. Overall study outcomes, separate from this receptor: The number of TCRs above 1 in 1000 frequency did not change with DPC sensitization; there was no evidence of global repertoire structure alterations. Repeated subsampling changed both the strength of the expansion versus patch-test correlation and the threshold at which the correlation became significant.

Library preparation employed 5' RACE. These reads were obtained on an Illumina MiSeq. During library preparation, unique molecular identifiers were attached to individual cDNA molecules so that TCRs could be counted quantitatively and reproducibly. The published analysis was carried out like this. A median of around 96,000 TCRs per sample was observed, with a range of about 20,000 to 700,000. V, J and CDR3 annotation of the TCR reads was performed with the Decombinator software suite. To make PS versus PT1 abundance plots, every sample was subsampled to the same number of TCRs (28,000). TCRs were defined as expanded if absent before sensitization and observed at least eight times at the 2-week time point. Clones were called with MiXCR by TCRdb after fastp trimmed the public reads at Q25, and only in-frame beta chains were retained. Identical CDR3 protein sequences are pooled into one entry, listed with their most common genes and DNA. The V and J calls reflect TCRdb's pipeline rather than the authors' work. In all, the sample holds approximately 140,000 distinct CDR3 sequences, and over 3.5% of those were seen once. The ten largest clonotypes hold approximately 1.4% of the sample.

V is shortened by 6 bases, J by 0 bases, and the region joining them spans 10 bases. The CDR3 contains 14 residues, cysteine and phenylalanine counted. Left in the record is the CDR3 DNA by itself, 42 bases read in frame from the first base. Total RNA was extracted from unfractionated whole blood that had been collected in Tempus Blood RNA tubes. As TCR sequencing controls, four or five healthy volunteers were used, with blood taken at day 0, 2 weeks and 6 weeks. This receptor was taken from a female donor in good health. Recombination connected TRBV12-3 or TRBV12-4 to TRBJ2-3; the D gene cannot be resolved beyond TRBD1 or TRBD2, each matching 6 bases. The CDR3 protein sequence reads: CASSEGGSTDTQYF. The bases are TGTGCCAGCAGCGAGGGGGGTAGCACAGATACGCAGTATTTT.